This T cell receptor beta chain was documented in a study of blood T cell repertoires in COVID-19. The assay was immunoSEQ multiplex PCR, and TCRdb's table has in-frame clones only and misses some. The sample shows 170,000 or so clones, 85% to 95% of them seen only once. The source is a man over 45 with acute or convalescent COVID-19. The sample was peripheral blood.

The CDR3: CASRQGNRPNEKLFF. Here the CDR3 DNA reads TGTGCCAGCAGACAGGGTAATAGGCCTAATGAAAAACTGTTTTTT. The chain couples TRBV6-6 to TRBJ1-4; TRBD1 might be the D (6 bases). V lost 6 bases and J lost 3, with 14 bases in between. This CDR3 spans 15 amino acids. The germline V gene encodes CDR1 MNHNY and CDR2 SVGAGI (reference sequence).